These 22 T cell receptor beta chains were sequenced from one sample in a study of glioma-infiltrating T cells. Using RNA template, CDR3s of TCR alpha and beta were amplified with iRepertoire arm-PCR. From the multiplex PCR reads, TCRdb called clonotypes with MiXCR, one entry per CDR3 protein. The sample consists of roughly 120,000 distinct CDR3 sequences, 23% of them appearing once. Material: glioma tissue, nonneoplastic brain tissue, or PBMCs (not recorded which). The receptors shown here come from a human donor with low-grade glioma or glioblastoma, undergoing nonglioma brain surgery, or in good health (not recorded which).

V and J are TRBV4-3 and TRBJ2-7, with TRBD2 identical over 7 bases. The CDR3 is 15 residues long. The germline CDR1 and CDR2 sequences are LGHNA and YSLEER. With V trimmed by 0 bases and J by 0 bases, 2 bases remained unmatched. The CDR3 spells CASSQDRGSSYEQYF. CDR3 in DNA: TGCGCCAGCAGCCAAGATCGCGGGAGCTCCTACGAGCAGTACTTC.

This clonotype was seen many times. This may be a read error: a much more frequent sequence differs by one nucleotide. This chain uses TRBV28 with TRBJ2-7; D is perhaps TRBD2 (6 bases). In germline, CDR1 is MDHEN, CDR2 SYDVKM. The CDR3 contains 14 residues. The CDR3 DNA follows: TGTTCCAGCACCAACGGGGGTACCCCCTACGAGCAGTACTTC. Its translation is CSSTNGGTPYEQYF.

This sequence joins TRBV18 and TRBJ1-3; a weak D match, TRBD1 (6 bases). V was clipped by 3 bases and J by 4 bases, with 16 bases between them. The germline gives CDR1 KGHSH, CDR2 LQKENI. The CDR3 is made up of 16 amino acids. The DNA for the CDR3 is TGTGCCAGCTCACCGATCGGGACAAGGGAAGGAAACACCATATATTTT. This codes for CASSPIGTREGNTIYF.

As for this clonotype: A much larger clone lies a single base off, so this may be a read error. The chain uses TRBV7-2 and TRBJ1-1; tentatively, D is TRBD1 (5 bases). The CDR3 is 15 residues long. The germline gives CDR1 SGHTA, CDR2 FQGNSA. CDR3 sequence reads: CASGLTPGPLSEAFF. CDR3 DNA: TGTGCCAGCGGCTTGACCCCGGGACCTCTATCTGAAGCTTTCTTT.

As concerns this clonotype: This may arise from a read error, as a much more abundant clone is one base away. This CDR3 is CASSDNKGVETQYF. DNA for the CDR3: TGTGCCAGCAGTGACAATAAGGGAGTTGAGACCCAGTACTTC. The chain links TRBV25-1 to TRBJ2-5; TRBD2 might be the D (5 bases). The CDR3 runs to 14 residues. Germline V gene sequence: CDR1 MGHDK, CDR2 SYGVNS. The ends were cut back, 3 bases at V and 5 bases at J, with 13 bases in the middle.

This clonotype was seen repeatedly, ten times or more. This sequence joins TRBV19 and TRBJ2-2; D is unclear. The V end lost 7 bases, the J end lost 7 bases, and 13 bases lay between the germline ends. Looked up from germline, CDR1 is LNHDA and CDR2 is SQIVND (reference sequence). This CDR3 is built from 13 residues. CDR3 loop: CASTMLVGGELFF. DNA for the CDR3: TGTGCCAGTACTATGCTGGTCGGCGGGGAGCTGTTTTTT.

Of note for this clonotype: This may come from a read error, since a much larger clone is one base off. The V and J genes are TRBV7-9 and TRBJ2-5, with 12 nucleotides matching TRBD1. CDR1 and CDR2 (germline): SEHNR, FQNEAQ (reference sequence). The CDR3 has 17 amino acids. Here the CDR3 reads CASSLFGTGGYQETRYF. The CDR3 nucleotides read TGTGCCAGCAGCTTATTCGGGACAGGGGGCTACCAAGAGACCCGGTACTTC.

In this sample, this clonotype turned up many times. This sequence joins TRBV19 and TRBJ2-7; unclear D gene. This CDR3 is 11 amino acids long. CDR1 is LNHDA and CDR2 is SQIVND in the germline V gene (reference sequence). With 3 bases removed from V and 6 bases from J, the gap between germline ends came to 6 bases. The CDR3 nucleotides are TGTGCCAGTAGTATTTACAGCGAGCAGTACTTC. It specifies CASSIYSEQYF.

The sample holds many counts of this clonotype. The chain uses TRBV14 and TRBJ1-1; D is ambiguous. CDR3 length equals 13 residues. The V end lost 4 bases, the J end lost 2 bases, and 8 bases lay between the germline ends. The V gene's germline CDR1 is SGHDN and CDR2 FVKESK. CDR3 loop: CASSPIRNTEAFF. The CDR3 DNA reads TGTGCCAGCAGCCCGATCAGAAACACTGAAGCTTTCTTT.

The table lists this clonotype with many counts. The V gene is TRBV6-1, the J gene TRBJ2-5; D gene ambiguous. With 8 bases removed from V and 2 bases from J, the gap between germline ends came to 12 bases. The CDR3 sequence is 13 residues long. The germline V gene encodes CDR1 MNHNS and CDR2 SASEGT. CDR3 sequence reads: CASGWTVQETQYF. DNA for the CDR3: TGTGCCAGCGGTTGGACGGTTCAAGAGACCCAGTACTTC.

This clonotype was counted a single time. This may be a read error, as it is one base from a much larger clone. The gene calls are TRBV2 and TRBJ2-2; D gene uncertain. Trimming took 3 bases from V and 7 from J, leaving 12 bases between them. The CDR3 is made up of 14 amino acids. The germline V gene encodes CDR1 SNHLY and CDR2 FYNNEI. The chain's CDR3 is CASSESRKIGELFF. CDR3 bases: TGTGCCAGCAGTGAGAGTAGAAAGATCGGGGAGCTGTTTTTT.

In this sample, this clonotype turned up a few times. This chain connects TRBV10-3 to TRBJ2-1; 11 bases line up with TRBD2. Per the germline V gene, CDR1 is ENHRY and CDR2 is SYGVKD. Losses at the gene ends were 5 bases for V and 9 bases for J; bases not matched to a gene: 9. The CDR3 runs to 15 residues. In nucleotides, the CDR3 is TGTGCCATCAGTCTGACTAGCGGGAATCAGATTGAGCAGTTCTTC. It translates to CAISLTSGNQIEQFF.

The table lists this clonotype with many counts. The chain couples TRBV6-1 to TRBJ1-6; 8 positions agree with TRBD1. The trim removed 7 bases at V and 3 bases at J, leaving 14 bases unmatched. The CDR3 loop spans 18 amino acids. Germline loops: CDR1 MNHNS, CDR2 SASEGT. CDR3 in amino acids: CASNDRGGGSLYNSPLHF. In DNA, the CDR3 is TGTGCCAGCAACGACAGGGGTGGAGGCTCACTCTATAATTCACCCCTCCACTTT.

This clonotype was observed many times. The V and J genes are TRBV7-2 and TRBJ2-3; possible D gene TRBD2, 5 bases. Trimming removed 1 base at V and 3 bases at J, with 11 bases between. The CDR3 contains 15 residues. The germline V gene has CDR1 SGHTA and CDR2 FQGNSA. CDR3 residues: CASSLVSSRTDTQYF. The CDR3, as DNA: TGTGCCAGCAGCTTAGTATCTAGCCGAACAGATACGCAGTATTTT.

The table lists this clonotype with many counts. CDR3 sequence: CASSPGQGDYGYTF. Written as DNA, the CDR3 is TGTGCCAGCTCACCGGGACAGGGGGACTATGGCTACACCTTC. The chain carries TRBV18 and TRBJ1-2; 11 bases are shared with TRBD1. Germline values: CDR1 KGHSH, CDR2 LQKENI. The CDR3 runs 14 residues. The junction had 0 bases not matched to a gene; V was cut back by 3 bases and J by 3 bases.

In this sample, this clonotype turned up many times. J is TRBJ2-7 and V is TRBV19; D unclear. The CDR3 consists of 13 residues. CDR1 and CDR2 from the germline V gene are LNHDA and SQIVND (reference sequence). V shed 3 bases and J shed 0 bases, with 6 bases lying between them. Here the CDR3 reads CASSMMNSYEQYF. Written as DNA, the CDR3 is TGTGCCAGTAGTATGATGAACTCCTACGAGCAGTACTTC.

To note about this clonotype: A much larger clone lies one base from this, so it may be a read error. The CDR3 region is CASGLSQGAWTQYF. CDR3 bases: TGTGCCAGCGGTTTATCTCAGGGGGCCTGGACCCAGTACTTC. The chain combines TRBV27 with TRBJ2-5, with 8 bases identical to TRBD1. The length of the CDR3 is 14 residues. Germline loops: CDR1 MNHEY, CDR2 SMNVEV (reference sequence).

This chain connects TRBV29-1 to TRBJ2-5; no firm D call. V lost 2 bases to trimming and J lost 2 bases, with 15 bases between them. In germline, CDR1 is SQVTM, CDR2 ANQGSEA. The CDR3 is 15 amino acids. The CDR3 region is CSVENPFLGQETQYF. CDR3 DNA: TGCAGCGTTGAAAACCCCTTTCTAGGACAAGAGACCCAGTACTTC.

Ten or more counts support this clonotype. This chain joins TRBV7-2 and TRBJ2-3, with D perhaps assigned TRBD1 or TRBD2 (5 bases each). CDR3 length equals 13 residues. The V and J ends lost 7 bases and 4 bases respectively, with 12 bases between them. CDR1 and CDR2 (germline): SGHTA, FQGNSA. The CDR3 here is CASTLGVADTQYF. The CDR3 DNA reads TGTGCCAGCACCCTGGGGGTAGCAGATACGCAGTATTTT.

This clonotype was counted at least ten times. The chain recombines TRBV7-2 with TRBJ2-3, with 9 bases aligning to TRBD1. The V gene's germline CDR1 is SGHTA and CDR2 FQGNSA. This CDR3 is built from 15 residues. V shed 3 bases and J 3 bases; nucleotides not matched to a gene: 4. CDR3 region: CASSFRDRVTDTQYF. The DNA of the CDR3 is TGTGCCAGCAGCTTCCGGGACAGGGTTACAGATACGCAGTATTTT.

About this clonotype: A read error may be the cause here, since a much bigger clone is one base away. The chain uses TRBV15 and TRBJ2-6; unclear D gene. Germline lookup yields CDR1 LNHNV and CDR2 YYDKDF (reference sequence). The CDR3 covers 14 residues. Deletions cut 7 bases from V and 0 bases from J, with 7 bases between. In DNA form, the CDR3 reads TGTGCCACCATCACAGTCTCTGGGGCCAACGTCCTGACTTTC. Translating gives CATITVSGANVLTF.

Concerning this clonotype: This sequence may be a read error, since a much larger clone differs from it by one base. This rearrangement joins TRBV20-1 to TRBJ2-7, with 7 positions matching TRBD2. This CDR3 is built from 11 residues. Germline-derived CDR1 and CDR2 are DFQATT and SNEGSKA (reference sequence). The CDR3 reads CSAGGGSERYF. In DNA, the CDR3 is TGCAGTGCTGGGGGAGGGTCCGAGCGGTACTTC.